A single sample gave rise to the 22 T cell receptor beta chains below, sequenced in a study of technical replicates of blood from four donors. Using immunoSEQ multiplex PCR, the repertoire was profiled, and TCRdb retains in-frame clones only, with some absent. This table has more than 65,000 clones, around 94% appearing once. Source material: T cells isolated from PBMCs. The source is a human donor in good health.

J is TRBJ2-1 and V is TRBV5-4; 11 positions agree with TRBD2. Trimming cost V 1 base and J 5 bases; bases outside gene matches: 2. The CDR3 runs 15 residues. Germline V lookup: CDR1 SGHNT, CDR2 YYREEE (reference sequence). The CDR3 protein is CASSLSLAGDNEQFF. CDR3 DNA: TGTGCCAGCAGCTTGTCACTAGCGGGGGACAATGAGCAGTTCTTC.

This chain joins TRBV27 and TRBJ2-5; D perhaps matches TRBD2 (6 bases). This CDR3 contains 15 residues. V gave up 6 bases and J gave up 3 bases, with 17 bases separating them. Germline V gene sequence: CDR1 MNHEY, CDR2 SMNVEV (reference sequence). CDR3 residues: CASSPAAGWEETQYF. CDR3 sequence (DNA): TGTGCCAGCAGCCCGGCAGCGGGCTGGGAAGAGACCCAGTACTTC.

The chain couples TRBV5-1 to TRBJ2-1; D is possibly TRBD2 (5 bases). CDR1 and CDR2 from the germline V gene are SGHRS and YFSETQ. V lost 5 bases and J 0 bases, leaving 15 bases between the germline ends. The CDR3 runs to 16 residues. In nucleotides, the CDR3 is TGCGCCAGCAGTCTTCACGGCGGGTACTCCTACAATGAGCAGTTCTTC. This sequence encodes CASSLHGGYSYNEQFF.

This sequence joins TRBV18 and TRBJ1-5; tentatively, D is TRBD1 (6 bases). The germline gives CDR1 KGHSH, CDR2 LQKENI. The CDR3 covers 15 residues. Trimming stripped 2 bases from V and 5 bases from J, with 13 bases between. The CDR3 DNA follows: TGTGCCAGCTCACCATATTGGGAGGGGGATCAGCCCCAGCATTTT. It yields the protein CASSPYWEGDQPQHF.

The V call is TRBV19, the J call TRBJ2-7, with 10 bases fitting TRBD1. The germline CDR1 and CDR2 sequences are LNHDA and SQIVND (reference sequence). J was trimmed by 2 bases and V by 3 bases; bases with no gene match: 4. This CDR3 is built from 15 residues. The CDR3 DNA reads TGTGCCAGTAGTATCTTGGGGACAGGGGCCTACGAGCAGTACTTC. Encoded protein: CASSILGTGAYEQYF.

This chain uses TRBV2 with TRBJ2-5; the D gene is possibly TRBD2 (6 bases). V lost 4 bases, J lost 4 bases, and 19 bases lay in between. The CDR3 loop spans 16 amino acids. Germline CDR1 and CDR2: SNHLY and FYNNEI. The CDR3 sequence is CASSGRLPGTSETQYF. CDR3 sequence (DNA): TGTGCCAGCAGTGGCCGCCTTCCAGGGACTTCAGAGACCCAGTACTTC.

The chain joins TRBV15 to TRBJ2-7, with D possibly matching TRBD1 (5 bases). The CDR3 loop spans 16 amino acids. The V end was cut by 0 bases, the J end by 2 bases, with 14 bases between. Germline-derived CDR1 and CDR2 are LNHNV and YYDKDF (reference sequence). This CDR3 is CATSRDTFQGTYEQYF. The CDR3 nucleotides read TGTGCCACCAGCAGAGATACGTTTCAGGGAACCTACGAGCAGTACTTC.

J is TRBJ2-7 and V is TRBV4-1; 9 bases are shared with TRBD2. The V gene end was trimmed by 2 bases and the J gene end by 2 bases; junction bases not matched to a gene: 4. Germline lookup yields CDR1 MGHRA and CDR2 YSYEKL. The CDR3 contains 15 residues. CDR3 amino acids: CASSQLAGRTYEQYF. Here the CDR3 DNA reads TGCGCCAGCAGCCAACTAGCGGGACGCACCTACGAGCAGTACTTC.

This clone came up once. CDR3 sequence: CASRTNSPTEGQRYYGYTF. The CDR3 DNA reads as TGTGCCAGCAGAACCAACTCTCCCACGGAGGGGCAACGGTACTATGGCTACACCTTC. J is TRBJ1-2 and V is TRBV7-9, with D possibly TRBD1 on 5 matching bases. The germline V gene encodes CDR1 SEHNR and CDR2 FQNEAQ (reference sequence). V lost 6 bases and J 3 bases, leaving 29 bases between the germline ends. CDR3 length: 19 amino acids.

This clone appeared a single time. The CDR3, as DNA: TGTGCCAGCAAGGGAGCTGGCACAGATACGCAGTATTTT. This translates into CASKGAGTDTQYF. This rearrangement joins TRBV27 to TRBJ2-3, with D possibly TRBD2 on 5 matching bases. Trimming pared 7 bases from V and 1 base from J, leaving 9 bases between. This CDR3 has 13 residues. Germline V lookup: CDR1 MNHEY, CDR2 SMNVEV (reference sequence).

The chain has TRBV4-1 and TRBJ2-7, with D unresolved. V was trimmed by 4 bases and J by 5 bases, leaving 12 bases between them. The CDR3 extends over 13 amino acids. CDR1 is MGHRA and CDR2 is YSYEKL in the germline V gene. The CDR3 is CASSRSGRNEQYF. CDR3 bases: TGCGCCAGCAGCCGGTCAGGTAGGAACGAGCAGTACTTC.

The chain recombines TRBV19 with TRBJ1-2; D is unclear. Trimming took 3 bases from V and 8 from J, leaving 13 bases between them. CDR3 length: 13 residues. Germline CDR1 LNHDA, CDR2 SQIVND (reference sequence). CDR3 in amino acids: CASSIRRSRGYTF. The CDR3 coding sequence is TGTGCCAGTAGTATTAGGCGGTCGCGGGGCTACACCTTC.

The rearrangement joins TRBV5-8 to TRBJ2-5, with 10 bases aligning to TRBD1. The germline CDR1 and CDR2 sequences are SGHTS and YDEGEE. The CDR3 contains 15 residues. V dropped 2 bases and J dropped 4; count of bases not matched to a gene: 5. The CDR3 bases are TGTGCCAGCAGCTTTGACAGGGGGCTACGAGAGACCCAGTACTTC. Translated, it gives CASSFDRGLRETQYF.

The V call is TRBV15, the J call TRBJ1-2, with D possibly TRBD1 on 5 matching bases. There are 13 residues in the CDR3. CDR1 and CDR2 (germline): LNHNV, YYDKDF (reference sequence). V lost 0 bases to trimming and J lost 3 bases, with 5 bases between them. CDR3 sequence reads: CATSRDRDYGYTF. DNA of the CDR3: TGTGCCACCAGCAGAGACAGGGACTATGGCTACACCTTC.

Written as DNA, the CDR3 is TGTGCCAGCAGCCAAGGAGAAAACTATGGCTACACCTTC. It is translated as CASSQGENYGYTF. V gene TRBV14 combines with J gene TRBJ1-2; D not certain. V was shortened by 1 base and J by 2 bases, with 5 bases between the two germline ends. CDR3 length equals 13 residues. Germline-derived CDR1 and CDR2 are SGHDN and FVKESK.

This rearrangement joins TRBV19 to TRBJ2-7; 12 bases line up with TRBD1. The CDR3 spans 18 residues. Germline lookup yields CDR1 LNHDA and CDR2 SQIVND (reference sequence). With V trimmed by 10 bases and J by 2 bases, 18 bases remained unmatched. The CDR3, as DNA: TGTGCCAATCGACCCCGGGACAGGGGGCCGGAGAAAACCTACGAGCAGTACTTC. It encodes CANRPRDRGPEKTYEQYF.

This clone was counted a single time. This chain links TRBV19 with TRBJ2-2, with D tentatively TRBD2 (6 bases). V lost 1 base, J lost 4 bases, and 10 bases lay in between. Looked up from germline, CDR1 is LNHDA and CDR2 is SQIVND (reference sequence). The CDR3 covers 15 residues. CDR3 DNA: TGTGCCAGTAGTATAGGGGGACTCTTCACCGGGGAGCTGTTTTTT. Protein: CASSIGGLFTGELFF.

This clone was seen a few times. The J gene is TRBJ2-2, the V gene TRBV6-4; tentatively, D is TRBD2 (6 bases). The V gene lost 0 bases and the J gene lost 5 bases, with 10 bases spanning the gap. This CDR3 spans 15 amino acids. Germline V gives CDR1 MRHNA, CDR2 SNTAGT. The CDR3 sequence: CASSDSGDFTGELFF. The CDR3 region has the DNA TGTGCCAGCAGTGACTCCGGGGACTTTACCGGGGAGCTGTTTTTT.

This chain joins TRBV30 and TRBJ2-5, with D perhaps TRBD1 (6 bases). This CDR3 contains 14 residues. From germline, CDR1 is GTSNPN and CDR2 SVGIG (reference sequence). V lost 0 bases to trimming and J lost 3 bases, with 11 bases between them. CDR3 sequence reads: CAWSVGAGEETQYF. The CDR3 DNA sequence: TGTGCCTGGAGTGTGGGGGCAGGGGAAGAGACCCAGTACTTC.

The chain uses TRBV29-1 and TRBJ1-2; D call uncertain. The CDR3 covers 12 residues. Trimming left V 4 bases short and J 5 bases short, with 11 bases between. Germline V lookup: CDR1 SQVTM, CDR2 ANQGSEA. CDR3 region: CSVAEGGYGYTF. The CDR3 DNA follows: TGCAGCGTTGCGGAAGGAGGGTATGGCTACACCTTC.

The chain is built from TRBV15 and TRBJ2-2, with D perhaps matching TRBD2 (6 bases). Germline V CDR1 and CDR2: LNHNV, YYDKDF (reference sequence). The CDR3 sequence is 14 residues long. Trimming cost V 2 bases and J 6 bases, with 10 bases left between them. The CDR3 loop reads CATSRTWGAGELFF. The CDR3 nucleotides are TGTGCCACCAGCAGAACATGGGGGGCCGGGGAGCTGTTTTTT.

V gene TRBV5-4 combines with J gene TRBJ2-5; D possibly corresponds to TRBD1 (5 bases). The CDR3 runs to 13 residues. Looked up from germline, CDR1 is SGHNT and CDR2 is YYREEE (reference sequence). Trimming removed 0 bases at V and 4 bases at J, with 7 bases between. This CDR3 reads CASSLGQGETQYF. CDR3 in DNA: TGTGCCAGCAGCTTGGGGCAGGGAGAGACCCAGTACTTC.